The clone carrying this TCR beta chain was counted at least ten times. A 5'RACE reaction primed in the constant segment made cDNA libraries of TCR alpha and TCR beta, and these carried sample barcodes and UMIs. TCRdb re-called the 5' RACE reads through MiXCR, storing one row per CDR3 protein. In the table there are roughly 200,000 distinct CDR3 sequences, around 9.1% of which are singletons. The source of the sample is a study of T-cell memory formation after mild COVID-19. As for the study in general: In these data, TCR clusters were largely donor specific.

Germline-derived CDR1 and CDR2 are MNHNS and SASEGT. This CDR3 comprises 15 residues. The V and J ends lost 7 bases and 8 bases respectively, with 18 bases between them. This receptor was taken from a man between 18 and 29 years old who had mild COVID-19 (a few samples of this study predate the infection). Cell type and time point are not known. Material: PBMCs or a T cell subset sorted from them (not recorded which). The chain has TRBV6-1 and TRBJ1-6; no firm D call. CDR3 protein: CASNPTDANHSPLHF. For the CDR3, the DNA is TGTGCCAGCAATCCGACGGATGCGAATCATTCACCCCTCCACTTT.